Listed below are T cell receptor beta chains from one sample, sequenced in a study of T cells of healthy individuals. TCRdb reanalysed the 5' RACE reads using MiXCR and keeps one entry per CDR3 protein. This sample has 95,000 to 100,000 distinct CDR3 sequences, with 17% found just once. All receptors derive from a human donor in good health. The CDR3 runs from the conserved cysteine through the conserved F or W. D genes are given only for firm matches. The listing skips clone size in some rows; elsewhere it reads once, few, many or a size class.

size: few; D: TRBD2; J: TRBJ2-7; V: TRBV12-3/TRBV12-4; CDR3: CASRTSGRPYEQYF; DNA: TGTGCCAGCAGAACTAGCGGGAGGCCATACGAGCAGTACTTC
size: many; D: NA; J: TRBJ1-2; V: TRBV5-1; CDR3: CASSLAGEGYTF; DNA: TGCGCCAGCAGCTTGGCAGGGGAAGGCTACACCTTC
size: NA; D: TRBD2; J: TRBJ2-1; V: TRBV2; CDR3: CASAGESGGNEQFF; DNA: TGTGCCAGCGCGGGGGAAAGCGGGGGTAATGAGCAGTTCTTC
size: NA; D: NA; J: TRBJ1-6; V: TRBV4-3; CDR3: CASSQDGDFNSPFHF; DNA: TGCGCCAGCAGCCAAGATGGGGATTTTAATTCACCCTTCCACTTT
size: many; D: NA; J: TRBJ1-2; V: TRBV12-3/TRBV12-4; CDR3: CASSWILQLNYGYTF; DNA: TGTGCCAGCAGTTGGATTCTCCAGTTAAACTATGGCTACACCTTC
size: few; D: TRBD1; J: TRBJ2-5; V: TRBV4-1; CDR3: CASSQNPLDRVGETQYF; DNA: TGCGCCAGCAGCCAAAATCCCCTGGACAGGGTGGGAGAGACCCAGTACTTC
size: few; D: NA; J: TRBJ2-2; V: TRBV7-9; CDR3: CASSLLGVPGELFF; DNA: TGTGCCAGCAGCTTACTAGGCGTCCCCGGGGAGCTGTTTTTT
size: NA; D: TRBD2; J: TRBJ2-7; V: TRBV12-3/TRBV12-4; CDR3: CASSGLSGAGSYEQYF; DNA: TGTGCCAGCAGCGGACTCAGCGGGGCCGGCTCCTACGAGCAGTACTTC
size: few; D: TRBD2; J: TRBJ2-1; V: TRBV5-1; CDR3: CASSLARTSGGPAWFF; DNA: TGCGCCAGCAGCTTGGCCCGGACTAGCGGGGGCCCCGCTTGGTTCTTC
size: many; D: NA; J: TRBJ2-6; V: TRBV19; CDR3: CASTSDYSGANVLTF; DNA: TGTGCCAGTACCTCGGACTACTCTGGGGCCAACGTCCTGACTTTC
size: NA; D: TRBD1; J: TRBJ1-1; V: TRBV7-9; CDR3: CASSFYRGSNTEAFF; DNA: TGTGCCAGCAGCTTTTACAGGGGTTCGAACACTGAAGCTTTCTTT
size: many; D: NA; J: TRBJ1-3; V: TRBV10-3; CDR3: CAISEGDNSGNTIYF; DNA: TGTGCCATCAGTGAGGGTGACAACTCTGGAAACACCATATATTTT